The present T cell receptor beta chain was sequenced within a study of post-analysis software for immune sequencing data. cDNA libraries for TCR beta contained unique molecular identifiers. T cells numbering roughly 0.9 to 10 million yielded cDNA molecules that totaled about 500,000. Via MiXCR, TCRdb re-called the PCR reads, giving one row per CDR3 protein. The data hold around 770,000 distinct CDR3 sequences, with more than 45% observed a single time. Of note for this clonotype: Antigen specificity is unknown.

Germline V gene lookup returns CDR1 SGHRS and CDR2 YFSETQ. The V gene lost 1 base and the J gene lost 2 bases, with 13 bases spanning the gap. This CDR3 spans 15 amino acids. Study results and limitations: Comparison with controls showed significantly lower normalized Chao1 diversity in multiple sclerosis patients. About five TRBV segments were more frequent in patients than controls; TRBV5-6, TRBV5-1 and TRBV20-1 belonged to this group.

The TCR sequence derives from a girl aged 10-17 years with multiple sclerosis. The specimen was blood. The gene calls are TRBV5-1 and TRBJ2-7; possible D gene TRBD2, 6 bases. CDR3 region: CASSLSPGEAYEQYF. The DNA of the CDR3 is TGCGCCAGCAGCTTGTCTCCGGGAGAAGCCTACGAGCAGTACTTC.